This T cell receptor beta chain comes out of a study of identifying expanded T cells in peripheral blood. Findings of the study overall: Technical replicates showed around 1.1 changed clones; two weeks 15 to 20; four weeks 19. Roughly 2-week clone count variance significantly increased as total template count grew.

In the case of this clone: Its antigen is still unknown.

Clones were read by immunoSEQ multiplex PCR, and TCRdb kept only the in-frame ones, dropping some. Of approximately 120,000 clones in the sample, about 80% are singletons; the top ten hold around 3.3%. The CDR3 totals 13 residues. Trimming removed 5 bases from V and 7 bases from J, with 12 bases in between. CDR1 is SGHAT, CDR2 FQNNGV, per germline. The sample consisted of blood. The receptor was isolated from a person aged 18 to 75 in good health. The chain is built from TRBV11-2 and TRBJ2-1, with D perhaps matching TRBD1 (6 bases). The CDR3 is CASSKPGQNEQFF. CDR3 nucleotide sequence: TGTGCCAGCAGCAAACCGGGACAAAATGAGCAGTTCTTC.